The entry that follows covers one TCR beta chain sequence. Original methodology: Amplifying reference gene primers gave estimates of nucleated cell counts. TCRdb's table, derived via immunoSEQ multiplex PCR, lists solely in-frame clones and lacks some. V, J and clone size are taken as reported in that table, and D and trimming were inferred from the DNA itself. The sample includes 310,000 or so clones, approximately 86% of them seen just once. The data are from a study of blood T cell repertoires in COVID-19. Whole-study context: From the United States, Italy and Spain came samples of acute and convalescent COVID-19. PBMCs, B-cell-depleted T cells, or T cells provided the cDNA or gDNA that made up the material.

The CDR3 is 12 amino acids. In germline, CDR1 is LGHDT, CDR2 YNNKEL (reference sequence). The trim removed 4 bases at V and 10 bases at J, leaving 4 bases unmatched. The sequence was obtained from a woman in her twenties or thirties who had recovered from COVID-19. What was sequenced was peripheral blood. This sequence joins TRBV3-1 (or the pseudogene TRBV3-2) and TRBJ2-1; 7 bases fit TRBD2. The CDR3 DNA reads as TGTGCCAGCAGCCTACTAGCGAGGGAGCAGTTCTTC. It encodes CASSLLAREQFF.